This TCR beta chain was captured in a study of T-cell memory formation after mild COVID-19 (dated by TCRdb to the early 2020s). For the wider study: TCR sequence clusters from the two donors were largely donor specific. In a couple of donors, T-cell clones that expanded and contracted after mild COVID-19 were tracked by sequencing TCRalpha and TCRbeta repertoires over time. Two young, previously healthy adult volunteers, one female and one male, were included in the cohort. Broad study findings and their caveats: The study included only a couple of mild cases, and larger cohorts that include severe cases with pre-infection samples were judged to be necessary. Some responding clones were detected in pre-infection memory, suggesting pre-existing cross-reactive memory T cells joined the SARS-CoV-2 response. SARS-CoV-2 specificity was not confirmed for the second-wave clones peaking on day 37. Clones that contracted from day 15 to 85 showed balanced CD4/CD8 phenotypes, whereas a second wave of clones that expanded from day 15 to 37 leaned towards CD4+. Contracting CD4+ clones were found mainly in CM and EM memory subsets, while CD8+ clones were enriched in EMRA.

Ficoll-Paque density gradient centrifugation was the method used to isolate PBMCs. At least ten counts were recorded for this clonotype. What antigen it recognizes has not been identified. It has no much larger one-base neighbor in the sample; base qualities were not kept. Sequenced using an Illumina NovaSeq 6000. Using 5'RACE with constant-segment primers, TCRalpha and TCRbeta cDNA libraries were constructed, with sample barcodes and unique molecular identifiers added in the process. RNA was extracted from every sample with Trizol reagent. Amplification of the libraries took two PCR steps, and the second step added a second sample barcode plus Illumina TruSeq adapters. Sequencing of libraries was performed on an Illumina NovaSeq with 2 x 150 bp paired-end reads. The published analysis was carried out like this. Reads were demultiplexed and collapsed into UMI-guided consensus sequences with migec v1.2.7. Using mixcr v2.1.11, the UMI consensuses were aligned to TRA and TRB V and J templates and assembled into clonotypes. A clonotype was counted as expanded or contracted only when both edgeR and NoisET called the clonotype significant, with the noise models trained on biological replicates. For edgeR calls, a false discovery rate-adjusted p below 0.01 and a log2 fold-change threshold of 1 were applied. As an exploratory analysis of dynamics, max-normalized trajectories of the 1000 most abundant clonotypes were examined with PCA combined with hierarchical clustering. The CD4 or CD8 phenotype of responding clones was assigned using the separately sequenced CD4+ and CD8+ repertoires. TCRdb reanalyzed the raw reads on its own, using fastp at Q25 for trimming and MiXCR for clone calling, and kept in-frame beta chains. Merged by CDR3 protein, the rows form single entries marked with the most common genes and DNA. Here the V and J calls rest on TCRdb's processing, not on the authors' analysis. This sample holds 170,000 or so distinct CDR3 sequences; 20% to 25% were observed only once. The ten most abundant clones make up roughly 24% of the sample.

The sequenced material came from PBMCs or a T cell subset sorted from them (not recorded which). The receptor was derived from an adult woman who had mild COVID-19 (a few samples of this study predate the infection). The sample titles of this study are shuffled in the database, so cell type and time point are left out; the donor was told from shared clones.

The CDR3 region reads CASSFSGTYEQYF. The DNA is as follows: TGTGCCAGCAGCTTCTCTGGGACCTACGAGCAGTACTTC. The V and J segments used are TRBV11-2 and TRBJ2-7, with the D gene call left open. Trimming removed 3 bases from V and 2 bases from J, leaving 8 bases between the germline ends. The germline V gene provides CDR1 SGHAT and CDR2 FQNNGV. Measured from the cysteine to the phenylalanine, the CDR3 is 13 residues long. Left in the record is the CDR3 DNA by itself, 39 bases read in frame from the first base.